These T cell receptor beta chains were read from a single sample in a study of graft-versus-host responses after intestinal transplantation. No antigen is known for these receptors. The data were produced by immunoSEQ multiplex PCR, yet TCRdb's version contains in-frame clones alone and is incomplete. The repertoire consists of about 99,000 clones, with approximately 93% occurring once and the leading ten covering 0.95% to 1.5%. The starting material was unstimulated CD8+ T cells sorted from spleen or lymph node cells, obtained before intestinal transplant. These receptors came from a human donor who received an intestinal transplant. Each CDR3 is given with its conserved first and last residue. D genes are given only for firm matches. Clone size is shown for a subset of rows, as once, few, many or a class of expanded clone.

j_gene | abundance | d_gene | v_gene | CDR3aa | CDR3nt
TRBJ1-2 | - | - | TRBV6-1 | CASSPQPNYGYTF | TGTGCCAGCAGCCCACAGCCGAACTATGGCTACACCTTC
TRBJ2-7 | - | TRBD1 | TRBV4-1 | CASSHSLGQVYEQYF | TGCGCCAGCAGCCATTCCCTGGGACAGGTGTACGAGCAGTACTTC
TRBJ2-7 | - | - | TRBV2 | CASSEVSSYEQYF | TGTGCCAGCAGTGAAGTTAGCTCCTACGAGCAGTACTTC
TRBJ1-3 | once | - | TRBV27 | CASSLFGPLSSGNTIYF | TGTGCCAGCAGTTTATTTGGGCCTTTGAGCTCTGGAAACACCATATATTTT
TRBJ1-2 | - | - | TRBV30 | CAWGQGVNYGYTF | TGTGCCTGGGGGCAGGGTGTGAACTATGGCTACACCTTC
TRBJ2-2 | - | - | TRBV11-2 | CASSLESGELFF | TGTGCCAGCAGCTTAGAGAGCGGGGAGCTGTTTTTT
TRBJ1-2 | - | - | TRBV27 | CASSLSGGPSYGYTF | TGTGCCAGCAGTTTATCGGGGGGGCCTAGCTATGGCTACACCTTC
TRBJ1-3 | - | - | TRBV7-6 | CASSLGRGAGNTIYF | TGTGCCAGCAGCTTAGGCCGAGGGGCTGGAAACACCATATATTTT
TRBJ1-2 | - | - | TRBV15 | CATSRDRGGDGYTF | TGTGCCACCAGCAGAGATCGAGGGGGGGATGGCTACACCTTC
TRBJ2-3 | - | TRBD2 | TRBV4-1 | CASSPYQRGGPPDTQYF | TGCGCCAGCAGCCCGTACCAGCGGGGGGGCCCCCCAGATACGCAGTATTTT
TRBJ2-7 | - | TRBD2 | TRBV7-9 | CASSPLRGYSYEQYF | TGTGCCAGCAGCCCTCTGCGGGGGTACTCCTACGAGCAGTACTTC
TRBJ1-2 | - | - | TRBV5-1 | CASSFGRVDYGYTF | TGCGCCAGCAGCTTCGGGCGGGTCGACTATGGCTACACCTTC
TRBJ1-1 | - | - | TRBV4-1 | CASSPQVGSTEAFF | TGCGCCAGCAGCCCCCAAGTAGGGTCCACTGAAGCTTTCTTT
TRBJ2-5 | - | - | TRBV27 | CASSSIPGTETQYF | TGTGCCAGCAGTAGTATACCGGGGACGGAGACCCAGTACTTC
TRBJ2-1 | - | - | TRBV10-2 | CASSELGQDYNEQFF | TGCGCCAGCAGTGAGCTTGGACAAGACTACAATGAGCAGTTCTTC
TRBJ2-2 | - | TRBD2 | TRBV19 | CASSRSGGVGTGELFF | TGTGCCAGTAGTAGGAGCGGGGGCGTTGGGACCGGGGAGCTGTTTTTT
TRBJ2-3 | once | - | TRBV5-6 | CASSPTRVGADTQYF | TGTGCCAGCAGCCCAACAAGGGTAGGGGCAGATACGCAGTATTTT
TRBJ1-5 | - | - | TRBV7-9 | CASSFPGEDQPQHF | TGTGCCAGCAGCTTTCCAGGGGAGGATCAGCCCCAGCATTTT
TRBJ1-5 | - | - | TRBV4-1 | CASGLDFMSNQPQHF | TGCGCCAGCGGACTCGATTTTATGAGCAATCAGCCCCAGCATTTT
TRBJ2-2 | - | - | TRBV29-1 | CSVDAGELFF | TGCAGCGTTGACGCCGGGGAGCTGTTTTTT
TRBJ2-7 | once | TRBD2 | TRBV5-1 | CASSLWTSGGQVEQYF | TGCGCCAGCAGCTTGTGGACTAGCGGGGGCCAAGTCGAGCAGTACTTC
TRBJ2-5 | - | - | TRBV7-9 | CASENTLGAETQYF | TGTGCCAGCGAGAACACCCTCGGGGCGGAGACCCAGTACTTC
TRBJ2-7 | - | TRBD1 | TRBV7-2 | CASRQGMYYEQYF | TGTGCCAGCAGACAGGGGATGTACTACGAGCAGTACTTC
TRBJ1-3 | once | - | TRBV7-2 | CASSRAAGEGNTIYF | TGTGCCAGCAGCCGGGCGGCAGGGGAGGGAAACACCATATATTTT
TRBJ2-1 | - | TRBD2 | TRBV5-4 | CASSLGGRGGSYNEQFF | TGTGCCAGCAGCTTGGGCGGACGGGGGGGGTCCTACAATGAGCAGTTCTTC
TRBJ2-7 | - | - | TRBV11-2 | CASSLWGDEQYF | TGTGCCAGCAGCTTATGGGGAGACGAGCAGTACTTC
TRBJ1-5 | once | TRBD1 | TRBV19 | CASKATGSGYQPQHF | TGTGCCAGTAAAGCGACAGGGAGTGGTTATCAGCCCCAGCATTTT
TRBJ1-2 | once | - | TRBV6-1 | CASTVNGGNYGYTF | TGTGCCAGCACCGTAAACGGGGGTAACTATGGCTACACCTTC